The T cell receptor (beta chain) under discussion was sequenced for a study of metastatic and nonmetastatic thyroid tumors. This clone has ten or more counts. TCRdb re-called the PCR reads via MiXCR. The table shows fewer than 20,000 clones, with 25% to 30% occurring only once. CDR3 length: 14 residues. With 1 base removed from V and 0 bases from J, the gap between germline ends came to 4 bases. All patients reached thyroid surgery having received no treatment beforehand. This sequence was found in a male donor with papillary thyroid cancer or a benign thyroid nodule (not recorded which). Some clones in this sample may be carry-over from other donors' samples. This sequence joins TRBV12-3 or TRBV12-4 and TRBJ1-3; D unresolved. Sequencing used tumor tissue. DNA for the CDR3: TGTGCCAGCAGTTTAGGCTTCTCTGGAAACACCATATATTTT. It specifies CASSLGFSGNTIYF.